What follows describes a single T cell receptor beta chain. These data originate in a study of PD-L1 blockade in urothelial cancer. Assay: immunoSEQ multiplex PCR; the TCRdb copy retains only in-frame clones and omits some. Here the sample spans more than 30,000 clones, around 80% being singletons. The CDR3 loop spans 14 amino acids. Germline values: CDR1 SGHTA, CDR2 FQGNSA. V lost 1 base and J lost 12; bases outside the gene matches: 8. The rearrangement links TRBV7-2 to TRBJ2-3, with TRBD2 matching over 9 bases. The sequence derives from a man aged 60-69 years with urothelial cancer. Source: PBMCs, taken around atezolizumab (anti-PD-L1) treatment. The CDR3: CASSLGGSGGLQYF. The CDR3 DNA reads TGTGCCAGCAGCTTAGGGGGTAGCGGGGGCCTACAGTATTTT.